This T cell receptor beta chain was recorded in a study of blood T cell repertoires in COVID-19. Study context: Sources were T cells, B-cell-depleted T cells, or PBMCs; the material itself was cDNA or gDNA.

In the original analysis: Estimated nucleated cell counts came from reference gene primer amplification. Profiled with immunoSEQ multiplex PCR; TCRdb holds only in-frame clones, not every one. Clonal size and the V and J genes are those of that table, whereas D and trimming came from the DNA. The sample carries roughly 110,000 clones, over 80% recorded once. Trimming took 4 bases from V and 12 from J; bases not matched to a gene: 5. Germline assignment: CDR1 LNHDA and CDR2 SQIVND (reference sequence). This CDR3 region has 12 residues. This sequence joins TRBV19 and TRBJ2-1, with 8 positions matching TRBD2. The sample taken for sequencing was peripheral blood. This TCR was sampled from a woman in her 70s with acute or convalescent COVID-19. The CDR3 DNA follows: TGTGCCAGTAGTACCCCGGGGGGGGCGCAGTTCTTC. The encoded protein is CASSTPGGAQFF.